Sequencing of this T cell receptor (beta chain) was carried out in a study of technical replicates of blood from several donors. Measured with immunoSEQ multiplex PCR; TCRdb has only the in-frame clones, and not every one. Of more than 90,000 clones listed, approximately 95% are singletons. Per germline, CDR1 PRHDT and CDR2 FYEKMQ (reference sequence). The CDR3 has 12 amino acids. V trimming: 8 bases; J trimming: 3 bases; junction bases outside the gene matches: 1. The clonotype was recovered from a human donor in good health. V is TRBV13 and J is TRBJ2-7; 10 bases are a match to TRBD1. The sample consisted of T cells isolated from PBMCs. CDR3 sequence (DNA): TGTGCCAGCGGACAGGGGGGCTACGAGCAGTACTTC. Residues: CASGQGGYEQYF.